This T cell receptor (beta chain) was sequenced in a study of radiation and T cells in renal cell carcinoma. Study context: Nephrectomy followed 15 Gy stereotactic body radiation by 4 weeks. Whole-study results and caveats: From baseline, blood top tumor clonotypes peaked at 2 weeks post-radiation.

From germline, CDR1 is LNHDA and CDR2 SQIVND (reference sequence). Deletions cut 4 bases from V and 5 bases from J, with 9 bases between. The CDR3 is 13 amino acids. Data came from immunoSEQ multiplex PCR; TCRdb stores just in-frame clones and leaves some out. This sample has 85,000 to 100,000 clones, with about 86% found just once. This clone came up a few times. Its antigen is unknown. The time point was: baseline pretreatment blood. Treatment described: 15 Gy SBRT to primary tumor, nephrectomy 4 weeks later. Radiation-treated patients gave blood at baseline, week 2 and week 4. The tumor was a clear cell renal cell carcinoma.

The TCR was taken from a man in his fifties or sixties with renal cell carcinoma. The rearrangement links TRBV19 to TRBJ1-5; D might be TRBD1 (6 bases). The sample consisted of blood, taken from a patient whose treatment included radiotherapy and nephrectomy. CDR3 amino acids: CASSKDRYQPQHF. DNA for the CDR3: TGTGCCAGTAGTAAGGACAGATATCAGCCCCAGCATTTT.